Presented here are 29 T cell receptor beta chains from one specimen sequenced in a study of beta chain features in type 1 diabetes. Expressed TCRB transcripts got sequenced, as all isolated RNA was reverse transcribed. Using immunoSEQ multiplex PCR, the repertoire was profiled, and TCRdb retains in-frame clones only, with some absent. Of over 120,000 clones listed, 9.2% are singletons. The sample taken for sequencing was central memory CD4+ T cells from blood. These receptors were taken from a man younger than 30 in good health.

This clone was seen a handful of times. The chain is built from TRBV2 and TRBJ1-2; D uncertain. The CDR3 extends over 11 amino acids. The V end was cut by 3 bases, the J end by 4 bases, with 3 bases between. Germline assignment: CDR1 SNHLY and CDR2 FYNNEI. The CDR3 DNA reads TGTGCCAGCAGTGACAGCTATGGCTACACCTTC. This encodes CASSDSYGYTF.

About this clone: Other DNA sequences in the same sample also yield this CDR3. The rearrangement uses TRBV7-6 and TRBJ2-3; 14 nucleotides match TRBD2. The CDR3 totals 16 residues. Germline assignment: CDR1 SGHVS and CDR2 FNYEAQ. Trimming at V came to 4 bases and at J to 5 bases, leaving 5 bases not matched to a gene. The CDR3 bases are TGTGCCAGCAGCTCAGGACTAGCGGGGGGCATAGATACGCAGTATTTT. It encodes CASSSGLAGGIDTQYF.

This clone was detected only a few times. This chain links TRBV7-2 with TRBJ2-7, with a tentative D call TRBD2 (5 bases). This CDR3 spans 12 amino acids. Germline V gives CDR1 SGHTA, CDR2 FQGNSA. V lost 3 bases and J lost 4, with 7 bases in between. The CDR3 region has the DNA TGTGCCAGCAGCTTGGACTGGTACGAGCAGTACTTC. Protein sequence: CASSLDWYEQYF.

This clone appeared a few times. The chain has TRBV10-3 and TRBJ1-5; maybe TRBD1 (6 bases). CDR1 is ENHRY, CDR2 SYGVKD, per germline. The CDR3 has 14 amino acids. V was clipped by 4 bases and J by 7 bases, with 14 bases between them. CDR3 coding DNA: TGTGCCATCAGTGTGGCGGCACAGGGCCAGCCCCAGCATTTT. It encodes CAISVAAQGQPQHF.

The J gene is TRBJ2-7, the V gene TRBV28, with 7 positions matching TRBD1. There are 14 residues in the CDR3. Germline CDR1 is MDHEN and CDR2 is SYDVKM. V dropped 5 bases and J dropped 9; count of bases not matched to a gene: 13. The CDR3 is CASSPGTATGGQYF. The CDR3, as DNA: TGTGCCAGCAGTCCGGGGACAGCTACTGGCGGGCAGTACTTC.

In its sample, this clone was seen a few times. This chain joins TRBV19 and TRBJ2-7; possibly TRBD1 for D (6 bases). This CDR3 has 14 amino acids. Looked up from germline, CDR1 is LNHDA and CDR2 is SQIVND (reference sequence). The V and J ends lost 4 bases and 1 base respectively, with 11 bases between them. CDR3 amino acids: CASSKLDRSYEQYF. CDR3 sequence (DNA): TGTGCCAGTAGTAAATTGGACAGATCCTACGAGCAGTACTTC.

V gene TRBV7-2 combines with J gene TRBJ2-2; TRBD2 is a possible D gene (6 bases). The germline CDR1 and CDR2 sequences are SGHTA and FQGNSA. CDR3 size: 15 residues. V was clipped by 7 bases and J by 6 bases, with 18 bases between them. The CDR3 nucleotides are TGTGCCAGCACCCCTCTAGTGAGCGGGCCCGGGGAGCTGTTTTTT. Protein product: CASTPLVSGPGELFF.

This clone was counted between two and nine times. The sample has other DNA sequences that encode this CDR3 too. The chain couples TRBV7-2 to TRBJ2-1; 14 nucleotides match TRBD2. The CDR3 loop spans 17 amino acids. The junction had 3 bases not matched to a gene; V was cut back by 1 base and J by 4 bases. CDR1 is SGHTA and CDR2 is FQGNSA in the germline V gene. In nucleotides, the CDR3 is TGTGCCAGCAGCTTAGGACTAGCGGGGGGGCAATACAATGAGCAGTTCTTC. This translates into CASSLGLAGGQYNEQFF.

This clone has only a few counts. The chain uses TRBV5-6 and TRBJ2-3, with TRBD1 as a possible D gene (5 bases). Trimming pared 0 bases from V and 7 bases from J, leaving 24 bases between. Germline CDR1 reads SGHDT; CDR2 reads YYEEEE. The CDR3 is 18 residues long. CDR3 protein: CASSLGKYQGPLKYTQYF. The CDR3, as DNA: TGTGCCAGCAGCTTGGGGAAATACCAGGGCCCCCTCAAGTATACGCAGTATTTT.

The chain links TRBV7-2 to TRBJ2-7; possibly TRBD1 for D (6 bases). With 4 bases removed from V and 2 bases from J, the gap between germline ends came to 15 bases. The germline V gene encodes CDR1 SGHTA and CDR2 FQGNSA. CDR3 length: 15 residues. CDR3 loop: CASSYAGVPTYEQYF. The CDR3 DNA reads as TGTGCCAGCAGCTACGCAGGGGTCCCTACCTACGAGCAGTACTTC.

This clone was detected a few times. The V and J genes are TRBV7-9 and TRBJ1-1; tentative D call: TRBD1 (5 bases). The length of the CDR3 is 12 residues. Germline V gene sequence: CDR1 SEHNR, CDR2 FQNEAQ (reference sequence). Trimming left V 5 bases short and J 1 base short, with 5 bases between. CDR3 in DNA: TGTGCCAGCAGCACAGGGAACACTGAAGCTTTCTTT. Protein: CASSTGNTEAFF.

V gene TRBV25-1 combines with J gene TRBJ1-6; 7 bases map to TRBD1. Germline-derived CDR1 and CDR2 are MGHDK and SYGVNS. Trimming at V came to 5 bases and at J to 4 bases, leaving 2 bases not matched to a gene. The CDR3 is made up of 14 amino acids. CDR3 in DNA: TGTGCCAGCAGTCCGGGACAGTATAATTCACCCCTCCACTTT. As protein: CASSPGQYNSPLHF.

This rearrangement joins TRBV28 to TRBJ2-7; possibly TRBD1 for D (6 bases). From germline, CDR1 is MDHEN and CDR2 SYDVKM. The CDR3 spans 14 residues. Deletions cut 5 bases from V and 3 bases from J, with 14 bases between. The CDR3 reads CASSVYSRGYEQYF. CDR3 DNA: TGTGCCAGCAGTGTTTATTCCAGGGGCTACGAGCAGTACTTC.

The chain employs TRBV30 and TRBJ1-1, with TRBD1 matching over 11 bases. CDR3 length: 13 residues. Trimming removed 5 bases from V and 11 bases from J; junction bases left unmatched: 10. Germline values: CDR1 GTSNPN, CDR2 SVGIG (reference sequence). CDR3 residues: CAWAGTGGGGAFF. The CDR3 DNA reads as TGTGCCTGGGCCGGGACAGGGGGGGGTGGGGCTTTCTTT.

As regards this clone: Other DNA sequences of this sample code for an identical CDR3. The V and J genes are TRBV9 and TRBJ2-5; 8 nucleotides match TRBD2. CDR3 length equals 14 residues. With V trimmed by 0 bases and J by 8 bases, 6 bases remained unmatched. Germline loops: CDR1 SGDLS, CDR2 YYNGEE. The CDR3 bases are TGTGCCAGCAGCGTAGAGGGTGCGGGGGGAACCCAGTACTTC. Encoded protein: CASSVEGAGGTQYF.

This clone was found a few times. The CDR3, as DNA: TGTGCCAGCAGCTTAGCGCGAGATCGCGGTGGCTACACCTTC. Its protein is CASSLARDRGGYTF. The J gene is TRBJ1-2, the V gene TRBV11-1; D ambiguous. The length of the CDR3 is 14 residues. V was shortened by 0 bases and J by 7 bases, with 12 bases between the two germline ends. Germline CDR1 reads SGHAT; CDR2 reads FQDESV (reference sequence).

The chain links TRBV2 to TRBJ2-1; 8 bases match TRBD2. J lost 7 bases, V lost 7 bases, and 6 bases had no gene match. The CDR3 has 13 residues. Germline V CDR1 and CDR2: SNHLY, FYNNEI. This chain's CDR3 is CASKAGVGNEQFF. In DNA form, the CDR3 reads TGTGCCAGCAAAGCGGGGGTGGGGAATGAGCAGTTCTTC.

This clone was detected a few times. This rearrangement joins TRBV30 to TRBJ1-2; D possibly corresponds to TRBD1 (6 bases). This CDR3 is built from 15 residues. CDR1 and CDR2 (germline): GTSNPN, SVGIG (reference sequence). The ends were cut back, 3 bases at V and 6 bases at J, with 20 bases in the middle. In nucleotides, the CDR3 is TGTGCCTGGAGGGCCCCCCAGGGGCCCGGGGATGGCTACACCTTC. The encoded protein is CAWRAPQGPGDGYTF.

The genes are TRBV5-6 and TRBJ2-1; weak D call: TRBD2 (5 bases). The CDR3 loop spans 14 amino acids. Trimming removed 4 bases at V and 5 bases at J, with 13 bases between. Per germline, CDR1 SGHDT and CDR2 YYEEEE. This CDR3 is CASSPTPADNEQFF. CDR3 sequence (DNA): TGTGCCAGCAGCCCAACGCCAGCGGACAATGAGCAGTTCTTC.

The chain joins TRBV21-1 to TRBJ2-3; the table's D call TRBD2 went unverified against the DNA. TRBV21-1 is marked as a pseudogene. The CDR3 runs to 19 residues. DNA for the CDR3: TGTGCCAGCAGCAAAGATTTAGGACTAGCGGGGGTCCGGGGAGATACGCAGTATTTT. It specifies CASSKDLGLAGVRGDTQYF.

This chain connects TRBV5-1 to TRBJ1-5; D is ambiguous. CDR1 and CDR2 from the germline V gene are SGHRS and YFSETQ. The CDR3 is 13 amino acids. With 0 bases removed from V and 5 bases from J, the gap between germline ends came to 6 bases. CDR3 nucleotides: TGCGCCAGCAGCTTGGGAGAGGATCAGCCCCAGCATTTT. It translates to CASSLGEDQPQHF.

This clone was counted between two and nine times. The V and J genes are TRBV7-8 and TRBJ2-5, with 8 positions matching TRBD1. V dropped 0 bases and J dropped 1; count of bases not matched to a gene: 16. CDR1 is SGHVS and CDR2 is FQNEAQ in the germline V gene. The CDR3 sequence is 20 residues long. Written as DNA, the CDR3 is TGTGCCAGCAGCTTAGCTCCGGCAGGGGGCGCATTCGGGGGCCAAGAGACCCAGTACTTC. Translating gives CASSLAPAGGAFGGQETQYF. Full variable domain (outside the CDR3, taken from reference TRBV7-8 and TRBJ2-5): GAGVSQSPRYKVAKRGQDVALRCDPISGHVSLFWYQQALGQGPEFLTYFQNEAQLDKSGLPSDRFFAERPEGSVSTLKIQRTQQEDSAVYLCASSLAPAGGAFGGQETQYFGPGTRLLVL.

This clone was detected only a few times. V is TRBV28 and J is TRBJ2-7, with 7 bases aligning to TRBD1. The CDR3 covers 14 residues. The junction had 7 bases not matched to a gene; V was cut back by 3 bases and J by 5 bases. In germline, CDR1 is MDHEN, CDR2 SYDVKM. The CDR3 spells CASSLRTGADEQYF. The CDR3 DNA follows: TGTGCCAGCAGTTTGAGGACAGGTGCCGACGAGCAGTACTTC. Based on the CDR3 plus reference TRBV28 and TRBJ2-7, the full variable domain is DVKVTQSSRYLVKRTGEKVFLECVQDMDHENMFWYRQDPGLGLRLIYFSYDVKMKEKGDIPEGYSVSREKKERFSLILESASTNQTSMYLCASSLRTGADEQYFGPGTRLTVT.

V usage is TRBV10-3 and J usage is TRBJ1-5; D is uncertain. CDR3 length equals 13 residues. CDR1 and CDR2 (germline): ENHRY, SYGVKD. The V and J ends lost 6 bases and 0 bases respectively, with 6 bases between them. For the CDR3, the DNA is TGTGCCATCAGACGAGCTAGCAATCAGCCCCAGCATTTT. Protein sequence: CAIRRASNQPQHF.

For the CDR3, the DNA is TGTGCCAGCAGGCCAGGGGGCGGGAACACTGAAGCTTTCTTT. As protein: CASRPGGGNTEAFF. The J gene is TRBJ1-1, the V gene TRBV28; 8 bases align to TRBD1. V shed 6 bases and J 1 base; nucleotides not matched to a gene: 4. The germline V gene has CDR1 MDHEN and CDR2 SYDVKM. CDR3 length: 14 amino acids.

The V gene is TRBV2, the J gene TRBJ2-3; 7 bases match TRBD1. The germline gives CDR1 SNHLY, CDR2 FYNNEI. The CDR3 spans 16 residues. V shed 0 bases and J 3 bases; nucleotides not matched to a gene: 6. This CDR3 is CASSEAEGASTDTQYF. The DNA for the CDR3 is TGTGCCAGCAGTGAAGCTGAGGGGGCTTCGACAGATACGCAGTATTTT.

V is TRBV5-8 and J is TRBJ1-5, with TRBD1 as a possible D gene (6 bases). The CDR3 has 16 amino acids. The V gene lost 4 bases and the J gene lost 6 bases, with 20 bases spanning the gap. Germline values: CDR1 SGHTS, CDR2 YDEGEE. For the CDR3, the DNA is TGTGCCAGCAGCACTGGAGTAGGGCAGGGGAGTCAGCCCCAGCATTTT. Encoded protein: CASSTGVGQGSQPQHF.

A few counts support this clone. The rearrangement joins TRBV5-1 to TRBJ2-5; 11 bases line up with TRBD1. CDR3 size: 15 residues. The V segment lost 4 bases and the J segment 3 bases; nucleotides outside the gene matches: 5. Germline V lookup: CDR1 SGHRS, CDR2 YFSETQ. The CDR3 region is CASSPRTGGEETQYF. Here the CDR3 DNA reads TGCGCCAGCAGCCCCCGGACAGGGGGCGAAGAGACCCAGTACTTC.

There are a few counts of this clone. This sequence joins TRBV5-1 and TRBJ2-3, with 13 bases lining up with TRBD2. The CDR3 contains 15 residues. With V trimmed by 4 bases and J by 7 bases, 6 bases remained unmatched. The germline V gene has CDR1 SGHRS and CDR2 YFSETQ. The CDR3 loop reads CASSPTSGGVYTQYF. The CDR3 DNA is TGCGCCAGCAGCCCTACTAGCGGGGGGGTCTATACGCAGTATTTT.